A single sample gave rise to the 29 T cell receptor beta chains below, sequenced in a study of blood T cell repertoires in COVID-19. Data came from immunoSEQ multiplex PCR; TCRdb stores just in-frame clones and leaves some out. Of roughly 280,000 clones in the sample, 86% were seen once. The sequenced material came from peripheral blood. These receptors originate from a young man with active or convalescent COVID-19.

The CDR3 nucleotides are TGTGCCACCAGTGATTCGGTAAACACCATATATTTT. It specifies CATSDSVNTIYF. The rearrangement joins TRBV24-1 to TRBJ1-3; D remains unclear. V was clipped by 2 bases and J by 6 bases, with 4 bases between them. Germline-derived CDR1 and CDR2 are KGHDR and SFDVKD. The CDR3 loop spans 12 amino acids.

The CDR3 loop is CASSYVSGSEQYF. The CDR3, as DNA: TGTGCCAGCAGTTACGTGTCGGGTAGCGAGCAGTACTTC. The rearrangement joins TRBV6-5 to TRBJ2-7; D is ambiguous. The CDR3 spans 13 residues. The V end lost 2 bases, the J end lost 6 bases, and 11 bases lay between the germline ends. Germline V gene data show CDR1 as MNHEY and CDR2 as SVGAGI.

The CDR3 bases are TGTGCCAGTGGTTGGGGACAGGGGGCGGACTATGGCTACACCTTC. It translates to CASGWGQGADYGYTF. This chain connects TRBV19 to TRBJ1-2, with 12 positions matching TRBD1. Germline lookup yields CDR1 LNHDA and CDR2 SQIVND (reference sequence). V was clipped by 8 bases and J by 3 bases; unmatched bases: 7. This CDR3 is built from 15 residues.

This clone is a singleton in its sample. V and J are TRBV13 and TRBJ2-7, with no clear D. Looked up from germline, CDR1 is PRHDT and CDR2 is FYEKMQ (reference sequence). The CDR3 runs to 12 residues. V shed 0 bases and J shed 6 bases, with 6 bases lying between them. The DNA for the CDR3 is TGTGCCAGCAGCTTAGGCGGCGGCGAGCAGTACTTC. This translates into CASSLGGGEQYF.

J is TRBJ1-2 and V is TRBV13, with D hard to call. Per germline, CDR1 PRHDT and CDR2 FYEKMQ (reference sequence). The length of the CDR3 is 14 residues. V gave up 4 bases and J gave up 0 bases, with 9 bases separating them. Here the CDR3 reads CASSSPGPNYGYTF. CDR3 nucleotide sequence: TGTGCCAGCAGCTCCCCAGGTCCTAACTATGGCTACACCTTC.

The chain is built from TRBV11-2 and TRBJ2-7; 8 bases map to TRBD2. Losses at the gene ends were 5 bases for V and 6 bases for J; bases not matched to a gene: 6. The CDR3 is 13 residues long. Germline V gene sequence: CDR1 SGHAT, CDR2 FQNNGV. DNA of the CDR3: TGTGCCAGCAGCGTCGGGGGGGCCTTCGAGCAGTACTTC. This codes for CASSVGGAFEQYF. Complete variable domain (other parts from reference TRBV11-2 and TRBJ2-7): EAGVAQSPRYKIIEKRQSVAFWCNPISGHATLYWYQQILGQGPKLLIQFQNNGVVDDSQLPKDRFSAERLKGVDSTLKIQPAKLEDSAVYLCASSVGGAFEQYFGPGTRLTVT.

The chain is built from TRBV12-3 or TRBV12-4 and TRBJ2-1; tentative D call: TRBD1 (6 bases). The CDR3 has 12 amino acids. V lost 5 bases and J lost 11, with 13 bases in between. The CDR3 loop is CASSKNRVQQFF. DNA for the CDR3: TGTGCCAGCAGTAAAAACAGGGTCCAGCAGTTCTTC.

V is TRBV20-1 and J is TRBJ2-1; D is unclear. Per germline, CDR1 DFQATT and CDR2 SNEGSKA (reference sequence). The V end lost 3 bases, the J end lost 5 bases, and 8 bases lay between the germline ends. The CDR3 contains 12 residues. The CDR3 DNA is TGCAGTGCTAGTCAACCAGACAATGAGCAGTTCTTC. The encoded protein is CSASQPDNEQFF.

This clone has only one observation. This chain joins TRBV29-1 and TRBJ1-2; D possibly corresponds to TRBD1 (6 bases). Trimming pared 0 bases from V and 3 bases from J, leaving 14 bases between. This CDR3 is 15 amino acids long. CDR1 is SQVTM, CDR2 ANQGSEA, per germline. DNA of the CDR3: TGCAGCGTTGAAGAGCAACAGGGCCTCTACTATGGCTACACCTTC. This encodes CSVEEQQGLYYGYTF.

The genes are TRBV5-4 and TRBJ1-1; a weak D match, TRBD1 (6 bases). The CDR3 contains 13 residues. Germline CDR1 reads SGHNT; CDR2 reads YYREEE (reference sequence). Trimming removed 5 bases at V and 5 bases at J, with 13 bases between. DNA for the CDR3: TGTGCCAGCAGGAAGACAGGTGCGACTGAAGCTTTCTTT. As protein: CASRKTGATEAFF.

For the CDR3, the DNA is TGTGCCAGCAGCTTAACGGGGTCTGAAGCTTTCTTT. Amino acids: CASSLTGSEAFF. The chain couples TRBV5-6 to TRBJ1-1; D is uncertain. The CDR3 is 12 residues long. V was cut by 2 bases and J by 6 bases, with 8 bases left in between. Germline CDR1 SGHDT, CDR2 YYEEEE. Together with reference TRBV5-6 and TRBJ1-1, the CDR3 gives the full variable domain: DAGVTQSPTHLIKTRGQQVTLRCSPKSGHDTVSWYQQALGQGPQFIFQYYEEEERQRGNFPDRFSGHQFPNYSSELNVNALLLGDSALYLCASSLTGSEAFFGQGTRLTVV.

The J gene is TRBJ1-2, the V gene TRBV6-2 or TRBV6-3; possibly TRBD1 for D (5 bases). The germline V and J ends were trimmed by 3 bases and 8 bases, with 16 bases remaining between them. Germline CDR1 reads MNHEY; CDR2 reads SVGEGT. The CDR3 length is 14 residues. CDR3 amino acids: CASSYRSARTGYTF. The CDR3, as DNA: TGTGCCAGCAGTTATAGGTCGGCTAGGACAGGCTACACCTTC.

This CDR3 is CASSLAPREGTGELFF. Here the CDR3 DNA reads TGTGCCAGCAGCTTAGCTCCCAGGGAAGGGACCGGGGAGCTGTTTTTT. The rearrangement uses TRBV7-8 and TRBJ2-2, with a weak D call TRBD1 (5 bases). The V end was cut by 0 bases, the J end by 5 bases, with 13 bases between. From germline, CDR1 is SGHVS and CDR2 FQNEAQ. The CDR3 runs 16 residues.

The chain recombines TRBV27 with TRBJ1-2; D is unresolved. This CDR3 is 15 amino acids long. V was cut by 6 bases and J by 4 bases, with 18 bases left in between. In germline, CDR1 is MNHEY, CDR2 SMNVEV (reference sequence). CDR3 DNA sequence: TGTGCCAGCAGCTCATACCCGGGGTCCGTCTATGGCTACACCTTC. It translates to CASSSYPGSVYGYTF.

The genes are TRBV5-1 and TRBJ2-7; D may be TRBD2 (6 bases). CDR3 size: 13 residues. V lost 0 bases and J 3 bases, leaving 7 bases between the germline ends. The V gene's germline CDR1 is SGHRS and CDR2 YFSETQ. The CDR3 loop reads CASSLGGDYEQYF. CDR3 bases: TGCGCCAGCAGCTTGGGCGGGGACTACGAGCAGTACTTC.

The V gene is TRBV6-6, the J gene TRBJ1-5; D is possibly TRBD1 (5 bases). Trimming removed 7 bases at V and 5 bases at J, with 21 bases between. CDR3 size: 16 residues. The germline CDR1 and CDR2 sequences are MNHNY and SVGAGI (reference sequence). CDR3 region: CASTSRGPGGYQPQHF. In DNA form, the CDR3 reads TGTGCCAGCACCTCACGGGGCCCGGGGGGTTATCAGCCCCAGCATTTT.

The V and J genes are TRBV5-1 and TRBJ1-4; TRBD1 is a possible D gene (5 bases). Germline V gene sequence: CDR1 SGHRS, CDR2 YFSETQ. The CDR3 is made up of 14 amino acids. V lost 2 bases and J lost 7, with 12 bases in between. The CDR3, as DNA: TGCGCCAGCAGCTTCGGGGAGGGGACTGAAAAACTGTTTTTT. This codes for CASSFGEGTEKLFF.

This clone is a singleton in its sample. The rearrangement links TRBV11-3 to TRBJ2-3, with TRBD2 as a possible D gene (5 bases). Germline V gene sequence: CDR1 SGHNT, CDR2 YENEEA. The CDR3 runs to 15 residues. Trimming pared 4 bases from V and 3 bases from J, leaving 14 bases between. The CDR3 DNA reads TGTGCCAGCAGCTCGAGGGAGCTGAGGACAGATACGCAGTATTTT. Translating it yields CASSSRELRTDTQYF.

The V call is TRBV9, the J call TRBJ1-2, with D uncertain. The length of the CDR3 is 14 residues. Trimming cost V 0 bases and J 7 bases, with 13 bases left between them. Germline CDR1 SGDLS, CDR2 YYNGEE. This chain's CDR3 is CASSVVEVGFGYTF. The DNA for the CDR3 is TGTGCCAGCAGCGTAGTAGAGGTTGGGTTTGGCTACACCTTC.

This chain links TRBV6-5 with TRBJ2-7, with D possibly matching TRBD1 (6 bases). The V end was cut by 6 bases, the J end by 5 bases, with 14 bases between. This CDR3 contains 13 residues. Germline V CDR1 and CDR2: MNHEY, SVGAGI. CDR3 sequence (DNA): TGTGCCAGCAGCGTCCACAGGGCGGACGAGCAGTACTTC. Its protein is CASSVHRADEQYF.

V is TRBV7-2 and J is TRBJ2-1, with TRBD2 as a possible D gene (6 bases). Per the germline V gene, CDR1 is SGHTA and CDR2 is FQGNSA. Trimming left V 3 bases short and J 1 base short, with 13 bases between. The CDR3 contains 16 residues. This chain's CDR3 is CASSFWGGTSYNEQFF. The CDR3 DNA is TGTGCCAGCAGCTTTTGGGGCGGGACGTCCTACAATGAGCAGTTCTTC.

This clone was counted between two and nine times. The CDR3 reads CASSYSLPSYNEQFF. CDR3 nucleotides: TGTGCCAGCAGTTACTCGTTGCCTAGCTACAATGAGCAGTTCTTC. This chain joins TRBV6-5 and TRBJ2-1, with unresolved D. V dropped 0 bases and J dropped 3 bases, with 9 bases sitting between them. This CDR3 is 15 amino acids long. CDR1 and CDR2 (germline): MNHEY, SVGAGI.

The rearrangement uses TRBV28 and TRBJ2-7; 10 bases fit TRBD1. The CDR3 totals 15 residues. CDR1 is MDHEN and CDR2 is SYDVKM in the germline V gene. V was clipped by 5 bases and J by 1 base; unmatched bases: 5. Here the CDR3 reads CASSAGTGASYEQYF. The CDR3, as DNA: TGTGCCAGCAGTGCCGGGACAGGGGCGTCCTACGAGCAGTACTTC.

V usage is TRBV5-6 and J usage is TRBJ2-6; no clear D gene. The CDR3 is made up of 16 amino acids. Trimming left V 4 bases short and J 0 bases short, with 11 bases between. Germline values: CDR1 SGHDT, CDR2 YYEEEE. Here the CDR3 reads CASSALSGSGANVLTF. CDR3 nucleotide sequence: TGTGCCAGCAGCGCGCTTAGTGGCTCTGGGGCCAACGTCCTGACTTTC.

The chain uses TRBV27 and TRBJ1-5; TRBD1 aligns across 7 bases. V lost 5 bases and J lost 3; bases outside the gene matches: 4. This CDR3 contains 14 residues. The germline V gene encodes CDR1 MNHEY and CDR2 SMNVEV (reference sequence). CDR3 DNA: TGTGCCAGCAGTGCGGGGACAGACAATCAGCCCCAGCATTTT. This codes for CASSAGTDNQPQHF.

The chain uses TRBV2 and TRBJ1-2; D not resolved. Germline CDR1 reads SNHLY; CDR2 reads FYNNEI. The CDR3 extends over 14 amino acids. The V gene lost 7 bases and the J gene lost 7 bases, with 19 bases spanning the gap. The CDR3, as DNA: TGTGCCAGCAACCCTGCGGGAGGGCTCTTTGGCTACACCTTC. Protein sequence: CASNPAGGLFGYTF.

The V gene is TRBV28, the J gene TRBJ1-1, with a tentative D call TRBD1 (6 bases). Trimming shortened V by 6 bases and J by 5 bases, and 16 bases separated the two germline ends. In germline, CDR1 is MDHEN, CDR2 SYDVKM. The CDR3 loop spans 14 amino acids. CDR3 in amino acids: CASSPAGANTEAFF. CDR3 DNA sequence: TGTGCCAGCAGCCCGGCGGGGGCTAATACTGAAGCTTTCTTT. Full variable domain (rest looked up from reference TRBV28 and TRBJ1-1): DVKVTQSSRYLVKRTGEKVFLECVQDMDHENMFWYRQDPGLGLRLIYFSYDVKMKEKGDIPEGYSVSREKKERFSLILESASTNQTSMYLCASSPAGANTEAFFGQGTRLTVV.

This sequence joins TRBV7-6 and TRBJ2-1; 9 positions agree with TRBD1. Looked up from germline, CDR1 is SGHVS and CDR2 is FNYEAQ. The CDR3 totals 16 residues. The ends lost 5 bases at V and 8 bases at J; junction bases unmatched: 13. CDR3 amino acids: CASSQIPGQGSYEQFF. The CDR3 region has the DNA TGTGCCAGCAGCCAAATACCGGGACAGGGTAGCTATGAGCAGTTCTTC.

This chain's CDR3 is CATSEPQEFGYTF. As DNA, the CDR3 is TGTGCCACCAGTGAACCCCAAGAGTTTGGCTACACCTTC. The chain couples TRBV24-1 to TRBJ1-2; no reliable D call. The CDR3 totals 13 residues. Between the trimmed V and J ends, which lost 4 bases and 7 bases, there was a span of 12 bases. CDR1 KGHDR and CDR2 SFDVKD come from the germline V gene.